This passage covers 24 T cell receptor beta chains from one sample sequenced in a study of blood T cell repertoires in COVID-19. Profiled with immunoSEQ multiplex PCR; TCRdb holds only in-frame clones, not every one. The data contain roughly 250,000 clones, around 85% of them singletons. Sample: peripheral blood. The source of these receptors is a woman in her 30s with COVID-19, enrolled during active disease.

The chain is built from TRBV3-1 (or the pseudogene TRBV3-2) and TRBJ1-6; D not certain. The germline V and J ends were trimmed by 1 base and 12 bases, with 10 bases remaining between them. The germline V gene has CDR1 LGHDT and CDR2 YNNKEL (reference sequence). The CDR3 has 13 residues. The CDR3 sequence: CASSQAQALPLHF. The CDR3 DNA follows: TGTGCCAGCAGCCAAGCCCAGGCGTTACCCCTCCACTTT.

The genes are TRBV4-1 and TRBJ2-1, with a weak D call TRBD1 (6 bases). Germline CDR1 is MGHRA and CDR2 is YSYEKL. This CDR3 has 16 residues. Trimming took off 1 base at V and 0 bases at J, with 10 bases between the two ends. The CDR3 loop is CASSQGVRGSYNEQFF. The CDR3 DNA follows: TGCGCCAGCAGCCAAGGCGTCAGGGGCTCCTACAATGAGCAGTTCTTC.

The chain is built from TRBV11-2 and TRBJ1-4, with 7 bases that match TRBD1. The CDR3 loop spans 12 amino acids. V shed 10 bases and J 7 bases; nucleotides not matched to a gene: 6. The germline gives CDR1 SGHAT, CDR2 FQNNGV. In DNA form, the CDR3 reads TGTGCCACCCGACAGGGTAGTGAAAAACTGTTTTTT. Translation: CATRQGSEKLFF. Together with reference TRBV11-2 and TRBJ1-4, the CDR3 gives the full variable domain: EAGVAQSPRYKIIEKRQSVAFWCNPISGHATLYWYQQILGQGPKLLIQFQNNGVVDDSQLPKDRFSAERLKGVDSTLKIQPAKLEDSAVYLCATRQGSEKLFFGSGTQLSVL.

The genes are TRBV10-2 and TRBJ2-7, with unresolved D. The CDR3 runs 14 residues. V was pared by 3 bases and J by 0 bases, with 9 bases between. Germline CDR1 is WSHSY and CDR2 is SAAADI. CDR3 coding DNA: TGCGCCAGCAGTGAAGTTAGCTTCTCCTACGAGCAGTACTTC. Amino acid sequence: CASSEVSFSYEQYF.

CDR3 residues: CASSLEVSGSGETQYF. The CDR3 nucleotides are TGTGCCAGCAGCTTGGAGGTTTCGGGGAGCGGAGAGACCCAGTACTTC. This sequence joins TRBV5-4 and TRBJ2-5; weak D call: TRBD2 (5 bases). The V end was cut by 0 bases, the J end by 4 bases, with 16 bases between. The CDR3 length is 16 residues. Germline CDR1 SGHNT, CDR2 YYREEE (reference sequence).

The genes are TRBV10-3 and TRBJ1-3, with unresolved D. The CDR3 runs to 15 residues. Germline loops: CDR1 ENHRY, CDR2 SYGVKD. V was clipped by 6 bases and J by 2 bases, with 14 bases between them. DNA for the CDR3: TGTGCCATCAGAGACTTGGCACTAACTGGAAACACCATATATTTT. As protein: CAIRDLALTGNTIYF.

This chain connects TRBV7-2 to TRBJ1-2; D possibly corresponds to TRBD1 (5 bases). Germline V gene data show CDR1 as SGHTA and CDR2 as FQGNSA. Trimming removed 5 bases from V and 7 bases from J, with 23 bases in between. The CDR3 consists of 16 residues. CDR3 nucleotides: TGTGCCAGCAGCCATCCGGGGGGGGGAGGATCGAGTGGCTACACCTTC. This sequence encodes CASSHPGGGGSSGYTF.

This sequence joins TRBV6-6 and TRBJ2-7; TRBD2 matches at 12 bases. Germline lookup yields CDR1 MNHNY and CDR2 SVGAGI (reference sequence). V shed 5 bases and J 2 bases; nucleotides not matched to a gene: 16. The CDR3 is made up of 19 amino acids. The CDR3 nucleotides read TGTGCCAGCAGTCCCCTTACCGCTCCGGGACTAGCGGGCCCCTACGAGCAGTACTTC. It encodes CASSPLTAPGLAGPYEQYF.

The gene calls are TRBV30 and TRBJ2-5; a weak D match, TRBD2 (7 bases). The CDR3 has 14 residues. The germline gives CDR1 GTSNPN, CDR2 SVGIG (reference sequence). V dropped 4 bases and J dropped 5 bases, with 17 bases sitting between them. The CDR3 reads CAWTHGGALETQYF. The DNA of the CDR3 is TGTGCCTGGACTCATGGGGGGGCGTTGGAGACCCAGTACTTC.

The J gene is TRBJ1-2, the V gene TRBV19, with 8 bases fitting TRBD1. In germline, CDR1 is LNHDA, CDR2 SQIVND (reference sequence). The CDR3 loop spans 13 amino acids. The ends lost 3 bases at V and 5 bases at J; junction bases unmatched: 2. The CDR3 sequence is CASSIGQGYGYTF. DNA for the CDR3: TGTGCCAGTAGTATCGGACAGGGATATGGCTACACCTTC.

The chain carries TRBV29-1 and TRBJ2-7; perhaps TRBD1 as D (5 bases). Germline V gene lookup returns CDR1 SQVTM and CDR2 ANQGSEA. The CDR3 is 12 residues long. V gave up 3 bases and J gave up 3 bases, with 9 bases separating them. The CDR3 protein is CSVDTGSYEQYF. The DNA of the CDR3 is TGCAGCGTTGACACAGGTAGCTACGAGCAGTACTTC.

The J gene is TRBJ2-5, the V gene TRBV7-9; D may be TRBD2 (5 bases). V was trimmed by 2 bases and J by 4 bases, leaving 11 bases between them. Germline assignment: CDR1 SEHNR and CDR2 FQNEAQ (reference sequence). This CDR3 has 14 amino acids. The CDR3 coding sequence is TGTGCCAGCAGCTTAACACCGGGGAGAGAGACCCAGTACTTC. It is translated as CASSLTPGRETQYF.

The chain combines TRBV5-1 with TRBJ2-5; TRBD2 might be the D (6 bases). Germline CDR1 is SGHRS and CDR2 is YFSETQ. This CDR3 has 15 residues. Trimming left V 1 base short and J 4 bases short, with 14 bases between. The DNA for the CDR3 is TGCGCCAGCAGCTTGATGGCGGGGAGTTCAGAGACCCAGTACTTC. Its protein product is CASSLMAGSSETQYF.

The V and J genes are TRBV5-4 and TRBJ1-2; 9 positions agree with TRBD1. The germline gives CDR1 SGHNT, CDR2 YYREEE (reference sequence). The CDR3 is made up of 14 amino acids. V lost 4 bases to trimming and J lost 5 bases; unmatched junction nucleotides: 6. CDR3 in DNA: TGTGCCAGCAGCACGGGGACAGGGTTGTATGGCTACACCTTC. Its translation is CASSTGTGLYGYTF.

This chain connects TRBV4-1 to TRBJ2-1; TRBD2 matches 8 bases. Germline CDR1 reads MGHRA; CDR2 reads YSYEKL. The CDR3 is 14 residues long. Germline trimming cut 3 bases from V and 7 bases from J; bases unmatched to any gene: 5. The CDR3 bases are TGCGCCAGCAGCCACCTGAGCGGGGGTAATGAGCAGTTCTTC. It is translated as CASSHLSGGNEQFF.

This sequence joins TRBV6-5 and TRBJ2-7, with unresolved D. Trimming took 6 bases from V and 0 from J, leaving 12 bases between them. This CDR3 comprises 14 residues. Germline V gene lookup returns CDR1 MNHEY and CDR2 SVGAGI. The CDR3 nucleotides are TGTGCCAGCAGCATTTTCGACAACTCCTACGAGCAGTACTTC. Translating gives CASSIFDNSYEQYF.

The V gene is TRBV7-2, the J gene TRBJ2-3; 8 nucleotides match TRBD2. Per the germline V gene, CDR1 is SGHTA and CDR2 is FQGNSA. The CDR3 has 15 residues. J was trimmed by 5 bases and V by 1 base; bases with no gene match: 5. The CDR3, as DNA: TGTGCCAGCAGCTTAGGGCTAGCGGGTCAAGATACGCAGTATTTT. Translated: CASSLGLAGQDTQYF.

The chain joins TRBV2 to TRBJ2-7, with 10 nucleotides matching TRBD2. Germline V gene sequence: CDR1 SNHLY, CDR2 FYNNEI. This CDR3 region has 13 residues. The V segment lost 7 bases and the J segment 6 bases; nucleotides outside the gene matches: 6. The CDR3 nucleotides are TGTGCCAGCAAAGGGACTAGCGCTGTCGAGCAGTACTTC. This gives the protein CASKGTSAVEQYF.

This clone was recorded a few times. The chain is built from TRBV7-9 and TRBJ1-1; possibly TRBD1 for D (6 bases). V lost 2 bases, J lost 4 bases, and 11 bases lay in between. Germline values: CDR1 SEHNR, CDR2 FQNEAQ (reference sequence). This CDR3 is built from 14 residues. The CDR3 sequence: CASSLLGQSTEAFF. The CDR3 DNA is TGTGCCAGCAGCTTACTCGGACAGTCCACTGAAGCTTTCTTT.

Ten or more counts support this clone. The chain carries TRBV28 and TRBJ1-2; TRBD1 might be the D (6 bases). The CDR3 covers 14 residues. CDR1 and CDR2 (germline): MDHEN, SYDVKM. V was pared by 6 bases and J by 1 base, with 12 bases between. CDR3 protein: CASRPGQINYGYTF. The CDR3, as DNA: TGTGCCAGCAGGCCGGGACAAATTAACTATGGCTACACCTTC.

Concerning this clone itself: Other DNA sequences in the sample encode the same CDR3. This chain joins TRBV10-3 and TRBJ2-7; D is undetermined. Germline V lookup: CDR1 ENHRY, CDR2 SYGVKD. The CDR3 loop spans 14 amino acids. V lost 0 bases to trimming and J lost 2 bases, with 8 bases between them. CDR3 protein: CAISESTGTYEQYF. The CDR3 DNA sequence: TGTGCCATCAGTGAGTCCACGGGTACCTACGAGCAGTACTTC.

This clone was seen only a few times. The gene calls are TRBV19 and TRBJ1-1; 8 positions agree with TRBD1. Per the germline V gene, CDR1 is LNHDA and CDR2 is SQIVND (reference sequence). The CDR3 is made up of 15 amino acids. With V trimmed by 1 base and J by 1 base, 2 bases remained unmatched. DNA of the CDR3: TGTGCCAGTAGTATAGGGACAGGGACGAACACTGAAGCTTTCTTT. This gives the protein CASSIGTGTNTEAFF.

This chain uses TRBV20-1 with TRBJ1-1, with TRBD1 matching 7 bases. The germline CDR1 and CDR2 sequences are DFQATT and SNEGSKA (reference sequence). The CDR3 has 10 amino acids. CDR3 sequence: CRGDRVDAFF. CDR3 in DNA: TGCAGGGGGGACAGAGTTGACGCTTTCTTT.

V and J are TRBV18 and TRBJ1-6; 8 positions agree with TRBD1. This CDR3 has 15 residues. The J segment lost 10 bases and the V segment lost 2 bases, leaving 7 bases of the junction unmatched. Germline assignment: CDR1 KGHSH and CDR2 LQKENI. The CDR3 DNA sequence: TGTGCCAGCTCACCAGCCAGGGGGCAGCGGTCACCCCTCCACTTT. Protein: CASSPARGQRSPLHF.